These 21 T cell receptor beta chains share one sample of origin, sequenced in a study of blood T cell repertoires in COVID-19. This table comes from immunoSEQ multiplex PCR, and its TCRdb copy is limited to in-frame clones, with some not included. In the table there are over 70,000 clones, approximately 80% of which are singletons. The source material was peripheral blood. These receptors originate from an older man with acute or convalescent COVID-19.

The chain joins TRBV18 to TRBJ1-5; 9 positions agree with TRBD1. Germline lookup yields CDR1 KGHSH and CDR2 LQKENI. Losses at the gene ends were 2 bases for V and 1 base for J; bases not matched to a gene: 9. CDR3 length: 18 amino acids. The CDR3 reads CASSPIPPGQGSNQPQHF. CDR3 nucleotide sequence: TGTGCCAGCTCACCAATCCCCCCGGGACAGGGAAGCAATCAGCCCCAGCATTTT.

The V call is TRBV11-3, the J call TRBJ2-1; 8 bases map to TRBD2. Germline V gives CDR1 SGHNT, CDR2 YENEEA. The ends lost 3 bases at V and 6 bases at J; junction bases unmatched: 1. The CDR3 spans 13 residues. The CDR3 DNA reads TGTGCCAGCAGCTTGAGCGGGGGCAATGAGCAGTTCTTC. It translates to CASSLSGGNEQFF.

The chain combines TRBV10-3 with TRBJ2-2, with 7 bases that match TRBD1. The CDR3 sequence is 14 residues long. Losses at the gene ends were 0 bases for V and 5 bases for J; bases not matched to a gene: 0. The germline CDR1 and CDR2 sequences are ENHRY and SYGVKD. The CDR3 region has the DNA TGTGCCATCAGTGAGTCACAGGGGACCGGGGAGCTGTTTTTT. Translated: CAISESQGTGELFF.

This clone was found a few times. This chain connects TRBV6-5 to TRBJ1-5; 7 bases match TRBD1. V dropped 6 bases and J dropped 10; count of bases not matched to a gene: 9. Looked up from germline, CDR1 is MNHEY and CDR2 is SVGAGI. CDR3 size: 13 residues. The CDR3, as DNA: TGTGCCAGCAGCGACAGGGCCCTTGGACCCCAGCATTTT. Translated, it gives CASSDRALGPQHF.

This clone was seen a handful of times. The gene calls are TRBV27 and TRBJ1-2, with D possibly matching TRBD1 (6 bases). V was shortened by 5 bases and J by 4 bases, with 17 bases between the two germline ends. This CDR3 contains 15 residues. CDR1 is MNHEY and CDR2 is SMNVEV in the germline V gene (reference sequence). DNA of the CDR3: TGTGCCAGCAGTGACAACAGGGATCTAAGCTATGGCTACACCTTC. As protein: CASSDNRDLSYGYTF.

The genes are TRBV7-8 and TRBJ2-2, with a weak D call TRBD2 (6 bases). This CDR3 comprises 13 residues. Deletions cut 3 bases from V and 7 bases from J, with 9 bases between. Germline assignment: CDR1 SGHVS and CDR2 FQNEAQ. The CDR3 DNA follows: TGTGCCAGCAGCTTTTTCGGGGGCGGGGAGCTGTTTTTT. Its protein product is CASSFFGGGELFF.

The chain couples TRBV4-2 to TRBJ2-3, with D unclear. This CDR3 has 12 amino acids. Germline V gene sequence: CDR1 LGHNA, CDR2 YNFKEQ. The V and J ends lost 0 bases and 5 bases respectively, with 3 bases between them. The DNA for the CDR3 is TGTGCCAGCAGCCAAGATCGAGATACGCAGTATTTT. Translation gives CASSQDRDTQYF.

In this sample, this clone turned up a few times. The V gene is TRBV4-1, the J gene TRBJ2-7, with D perhaps TRBD2 (6 bases). The germline CDR1 and CDR2 sequences are MGHRA and YSYEKL. Between the trimmed V and J ends, which lost 3 bases and 4 bases, there was a span of 22 bases. This CDR3 region has 17 residues. The CDR3 region is CASSHAAAGRRLYEQYF. CDR3 nucleotide sequence: TGCGCCAGCAGCCACGCCGCCGCGGGACGGCGACTATACGAGCAGTACTTC.

The chain uses TRBV5-4 and TRBJ2-3; weak D call: TRBD2 (6 bases). CDR3 length: 13 amino acids. Germline CDR1 SGHNT, CDR2 YYREEE (reference sequence). The V end lost 4 bases, the J end lost 3 bases, and 9 bases lay between the germline ends. CDR3 nucleotide sequence: TGTGCCAGCAGCGGGGGAGGAACAGATACGCAGTATTTT. This codes for CASSGGGTDTQYF.

CDR3 amino acids: CASSARETEAFF. CDR3 nucleotide sequence: TGCGCCAGCAGCGCTCGGGAGACTGAAGCTTTCTTT. The rearrangement links TRBV4-1 to TRBJ1-1; D gene uncertain. The V end lost 5 bases, the J end lost 5 bases, and 9 bases lay between the germline ends. Germline V gene lookup returns CDR1 MGHRA and CDR2 YSYEKL. This CDR3 has 12 amino acids.

The chain is built from TRBV9 and TRBJ2-2; no firm D call. Deletions cut 4 bases from V and 4 bases from J, with 14 bases between. Germline V CDR1 and CDR2: SGDLS, YYNGEE. CDR3 length: 15 amino acids. Here the CDR3 DNA reads TGTGCCAGCAGCCCTCGACTCGGATCCACCGGGGAGCTGTTTTTT. Encoded protein: CASSPRLGSTGELFF.

This clone was found a few times. In DNA form, the CDR3 reads TGTGCCAGCTCACCACGAATTAGGCAGGGGAAGGACACTGAAGCTTTCTTT. This translates into CASSPRIRQGKDTEAFF. V usage is TRBV18 and J usage is TRBJ1-1; D might be TRBD1 (6 bases). This CDR3 contains 17 residues. CDR1 is KGHSH and CDR2 is LQKENI in the germline V gene. Deletions cut 1 base from V and 3 bases from J, with 18 bases between.

The chain combines TRBV7-9 with TRBJ1-3; D remains unclear. The CDR3 runs to 16 residues. Between the trimmed V and J ends, which lost 5 bases and 3 bases, there was a span of 17 bases. Germline CDR1 and CDR2: SEHNR and FQNEAQ (reference sequence). This CDR3 is CASSRVAGSSGNTIYF. CDR3 nucleotide sequence: TGTGCCAGCAGCCGTGTAGCCGGTTCCAGTGGAAACACCATATATTTT. Based on the CDR3 plus reference TRBV7-9 and TRBJ1-3, the full variable domain is DTGVSQNPRHKITKRGQNVTFRCDPISEHNRLYWYRQTLGQGPEFLTYFQNEAQLEKSRLLSDRFSAERPKGSFSTLEIQRTEQGDSAMYLCASSRVAGSSGNTIYFGEGSWLTVV.

The J gene is TRBJ2-6, the V gene TRBV27, with D possibly TRBD1 on 5 matching bases. In germline, CDR1 is MNHEY, CDR2 SMNVEV (reference sequence). The CDR3 totals 16 residues. Deletions cut 7 bases from V and 0 bases from J, with 13 bases between. This chain's CDR3 is CASMPRTPSGANVLTF. The CDR3 coding sequence is TGTGCCAGCATGCCCAGGACACCCTCTGGGGCCAACGTCCTGACTTTC. Variable domain in full (rest from reference TRBV27 and TRBJ2-6): EAQVTQNPRYLITVTGKKLTVTCSQNMNHEYMSWYRQDPGLGLRQIYYSMNVEVTDKGDVPEGYKVSRKEKRNFPLILESPSPNQTSLYFCASMPRTPSGANVLTFGAGSRLTVL.

This clone was seen a single time. J is TRBJ2-1 and V is TRBV24-1; D gene uncertain. Trimming took 6 bases from V and 10 from J, leaving 9 bases between them. The CDR3 extends over 11 amino acids. CDR1 and CDR2 from the germline V gene are KGHDR and SFDVKD. CDR3 loop: CATSSLLEQFF. The CDR3 nucleotides are TGTGCCACCAGTAGTCTATTGGAGCAGTTCTTC.

V gene TRBV4-1 combines with J gene TRBJ1-5, with D possibly matching TRBD1 (6 bases). Germline V gene lookup returns CDR1 MGHRA and CDR2 YSYEKL. This CDR3 is built from 16 residues. With 0 bases removed from V and 4 bases from J, the gap between germline ends came to 13 bases. DNA of the CDR3: TGCGCCAGCAGCCAAGATTTCCAGGGGACGAATCAGCCCCAGCATTTT. Its translation is CASSQDFQGTNQPQHF.

In regard to this clone: The same CDR3 arises from other DNA sequences in this sample as well. The chain uses TRBV6-5 and TRBJ1-5; D gene unclear. The V gene's germline CDR1 is MNHEY and CDR2 SVGAGI. V was shortened by 0 bases and J by 1 base, with 4 bases between the two germline ends. This CDR3 is 14 amino acids long. CDR3 in amino acids: CASSYSLSNQPQHF. The CDR3 DNA reads TGTGCCAGCAGTTACTCCCTGAGCAATCAGCCCCAGCATTTT.

The genes are TRBV5-1 and TRBJ1-4; 8 bases agree with TRBD1. With 4 bases clipped from V and 5 bases from J, the junction kept 1 base outside the gene matches. This CDR3 comprises 13 residues. CDR1 and CDR2 from the germline V gene are SGHRS and YFSETQ. The CDR3 sequence is CASSRDRNEKLFF. The DNA for the CDR3 is TGCGCCAGCAGCCGGGACAGGAATGAAAAACTGTTTTTT.

This chain joins TRBV2 and TRBJ2-1; the D gene is possibly TRBD1 (6 bases). V lost 3 bases and J 5 bases, leaving 11 bases between the germline ends. Germline assignment: CDR1 SNHLY and CDR2 FYNNEI. The CDR3 covers 14 residues. As DNA, the CDR3 is TGTGCCAGCAGTGATTGGGCAGGGGACAATGAGCAGTTCTTC. This sequence encodes CASSDWAGDNEQFF.

As concerns this clone: Relative to the germline gene, one junction end is altered; a read error may explain this. The chain links TRBV7-9 to TRBJ1-1, with D possibly TRBD1 on 6 matching bases. Germline V CDR1 and CDR2: SEHNR, FQNEAQ (reference sequence). The CDR3 extends over 13 amino acids. The CDR3 here is CASSRTANPEAFF. The CDR3 region has the DNA TGTGCCAGCAGCCGGACAGCGAACCCTGAAGCTTTCTTT.

In its sample, this clone was seen a few times. The chain carries TRBV5-1 and TRBJ2-3, with 7 bases aligning to TRBD2. This CDR3 is 14 amino acids long. Losses at the gene ends were 4 bases for V and 7 bases for J; bases not matched to a gene: 9. Germline V gene sequence: CDR1 SGHRS, CDR2 YFSETQ. The CDR3 sequence is CASSGTRGTNTQYF. The CDR3 nucleotides read TGCGCCAGCAGCGGAACTCGGGGGACTAATACGCAGTATTTT.